This T cell receptor beta chain derives from a study of CD4 T cells in relation to SARS-CoV-2 and coronaviruses. Study overall: The HLA restriction of the shared crossreactive spike epitopes was mapped.

The protocol was immunoSEQ multiplex PCR, while the TCRdb copy is restricted to in-frame clones and leaves out a portion. The repertoire holds 15,000 to 25,000 clones, more than 60% seen once, with roughly 25% in the top ten. Study results and caveats: In around 60% of donors, memory CD4+ clonotypes crossrecognized SARS-CoV-2 and at least one common cold coronavirus spike. Each donor contributed either pre-pandemic or post-infection samples, not both.

The CDR3 runs 14 residues. Trimming took off 4 bases at V and 3 bases at J, with 12 bases between the two ends. Germline lookup yields CDR1 MDHEN and CDR2 SYDVKM. Before the COVID-19 pandemic, during about 2010-2018, CD4+ T cells were taken from unexposed donors. Isolation of CD4+ T cells took place after about 9 days in culture. Cells permitting, SARS-CoV-2 S/N and four cold-coronavirus spikes were tested on unexposed-donor CD4+ T cells. This clone has only a few counts. The antigen is unknown. The chain has TRBV28 and TRBJ1-2; the D gene is possibly TRBD1 (5 bases). The receptor comes from a human donor in good health. The sequenced sample consisted of CD4+ T cells from PBMCs, cultured in vitro. The CDR3 coding sequence is TGTGCCAGCAGTTCCTTGACAGACCACTATGGCTACACCTTC. This translates into CASSSLTDHYGYTF.